Detailed here is one T cell receptor beta chain. This sample is part of a study of T cell responses to AZD1222 COVID-19 vaccine. The repertoire was sequenced with immunoSEQ multiplex PCR; TCRdb's copy has only in-frame clones and lacks some. The profile shows tens of thousands of clones, 89% of them singletons. V gave up 7 bases and J gave up 9 bases; unmatched junction bases: 17. The CDR3 extends over 15 amino acids. The gene calls are TRBV6-7 and TRBJ2-7; the match to TRBD2 covers 8 bases. TRBV6-7 is an open reading frame whose function is uncertain. Sequencing was performed on peripheral blood, taken on day 0 of AZD1222 vaccination. The origin of this receptor is an adult in good health. The CDR3 region has the DNA TGTGCCAGCACCCCCCGGGGGGGCGGGGGACGCCCGCAGTACTTC. Its translation: CASTPRGGGGRPQYF.